The table lists the clone carrying this T cell receptor (beta chain) with many counts. Its specificity is unknown. This sample was taken from a study of blood T cells in healthy people across ages. About the study: For every two T cells, template switching captured about one barcoded beta molecule.

Unmatched junction bases numbered 14, after V lost 5 bases and J lost 6 bases. The CDR3 consists of 18 residues. The germline V gene has CDR1 ENHRY and CDR2 SYGVKD. Using a J-beta primer mix together with a sample-barcoded 5' primer, a second PCR was run for roughly 6 to 11 cycles. From the 5' RACE reads, TCRdb called clonotypes with MiXCR, one entry per CDR3 protein. The repertoire holds 850,000 to 1,100,000 distinct CDR3 sequences, with approximately 38% as singletons. The study isolated at least 6 million PBMCs from each sample. General study results and limits: TCR beta diversity per million T cells fell roughly linearly with age.

Sequencing was performed on blood. The chain joins TRBV10-3 to TRBJ2-1, with 12 bases aligning to TRBD2. The receptor was isolated from a man younger than 30 in good health. The CDR3 is CAISTYAPLAGGPNEQFF. CDR3 DNA sequence: TGTGCCATCAGTACGTATGCCCCTCTAGCGGGGGGGCCCAATGAGCAGTTCTTC.